This T cell receptor (beta chain) appears in the sequencing data of a study of blood T cell repertoires in COVID-19. Overall study context: Nucleic acid was either cDNA or gDNA, and it came from T cells, B-cell-depleted T cells, or PBMCs.

How the authors handled the data: Counts of nucleated cells, estimated from reference gene primer amplification, were obtained. Method: immunoSEQ multiplex PCR; TCRdb's copy keeps in-frame clones and lacks some. The D gene and trimming were derived from the DNA, and the V and J assignments and clone size from that table. The repertoire has approximately 70,000 clones, under 95% of them found once; the top ten carry about 5%. The CDR3 has 15 residues. Deletions cut 0 bases from V and 4 bases from J, with 11 bases between. Per germline, CDR1 SGHRS and CDR2 YFSETQ. Sequencing used peripheral blood. The sequence derives from a woman in her fifties or sixties with active COVID-19. The J gene is TRBJ2-1, the V gene TRBV5-1; D is possibly TRBD2 (6 bases). CDR3 protein: CASSLVGGPYNEQFF. For the CDR3, the DNA is TGCGCCAGCAGCTTGGTGGGGGGTCCTTACAATGAGCAGTTCTTC.